This T cell receptor (beta chain) was obtained from a study of blood T cells in healthy people across ages. Then a second PCR, running about 6 to 11 cycles, was carried out with a sample-barcoded 5' primer and a J-beta primer mix. Through a template-switch adaptor with 12 random nucleotides, each cDNA molecule received a tag. TCRdb re-called the 5' RACE reads through MiXCR, storing one row per CDR3 protein. The data hold nearly 800,000 distinct CDR3 sequences, with 20% to 25% observed a single time. This CDR3 contains 12 residues. V was trimmed by 5 bases and J by 1 base, leaving 7 bases between them. Germline V gene lookup returns CDR1 SQVTM and CDR2 ANQGSEA. This clonotype was picked up a small number of times. Another study also made use of these data, one on T cells of mothers and their children.

The chain recombines TRBV29-1 with TRBJ2-3, with D perhaps TRBD2 (6 bases). The sequenced material came from blood. This sequence originates from a boy between 10 and 17 years old in good health. The CDR3 here is CSVPGGTDTQYF. In DNA, the CDR3 is TGCAGCGTTCCGGGGGGCACAGATACGCAGTATTTT.